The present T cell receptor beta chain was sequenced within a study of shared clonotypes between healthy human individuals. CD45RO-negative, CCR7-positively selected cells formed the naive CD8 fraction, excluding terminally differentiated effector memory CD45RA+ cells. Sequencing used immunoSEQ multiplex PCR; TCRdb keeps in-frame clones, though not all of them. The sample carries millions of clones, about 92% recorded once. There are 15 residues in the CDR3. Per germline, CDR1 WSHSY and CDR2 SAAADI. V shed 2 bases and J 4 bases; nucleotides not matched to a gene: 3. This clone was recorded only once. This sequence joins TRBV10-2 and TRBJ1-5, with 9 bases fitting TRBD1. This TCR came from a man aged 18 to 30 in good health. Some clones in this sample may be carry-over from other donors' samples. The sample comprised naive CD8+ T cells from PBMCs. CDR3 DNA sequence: TGCGCCAGCAGTGAGAAGGGACAGGGTAATCAGCCCCAGCATTTT. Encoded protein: CASSEKGQGNQPQHF.